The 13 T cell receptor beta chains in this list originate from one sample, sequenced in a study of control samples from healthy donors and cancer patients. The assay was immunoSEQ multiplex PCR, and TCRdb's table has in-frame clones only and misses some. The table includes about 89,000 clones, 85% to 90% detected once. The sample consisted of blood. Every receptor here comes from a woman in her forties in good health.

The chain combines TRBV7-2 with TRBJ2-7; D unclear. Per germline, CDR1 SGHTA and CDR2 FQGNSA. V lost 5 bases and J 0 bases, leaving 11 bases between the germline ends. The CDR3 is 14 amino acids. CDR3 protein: CASSPDPDSYEQYF. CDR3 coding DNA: TGTGCCAGCAGCCCGGACCCCGACTCCTACGAGCAGTACTTC.

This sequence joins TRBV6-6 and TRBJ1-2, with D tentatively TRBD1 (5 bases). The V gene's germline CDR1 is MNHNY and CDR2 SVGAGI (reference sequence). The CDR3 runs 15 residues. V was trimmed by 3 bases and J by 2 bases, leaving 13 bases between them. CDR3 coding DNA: TGTGCCAGCAGTTATCATGGGGCCTCAAACTATGGCTACACCTTC. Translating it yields CASSYHGASNYGYTF.

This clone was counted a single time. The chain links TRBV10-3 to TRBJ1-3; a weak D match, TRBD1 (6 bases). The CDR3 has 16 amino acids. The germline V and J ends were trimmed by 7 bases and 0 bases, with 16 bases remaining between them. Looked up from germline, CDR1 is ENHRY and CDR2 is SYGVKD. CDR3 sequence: CAIKRTVLSSGNTIYF. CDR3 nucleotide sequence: TGTGCCATCAAAAGGACAGTTCTAAGCTCTGGAAACACCATATATTTT.

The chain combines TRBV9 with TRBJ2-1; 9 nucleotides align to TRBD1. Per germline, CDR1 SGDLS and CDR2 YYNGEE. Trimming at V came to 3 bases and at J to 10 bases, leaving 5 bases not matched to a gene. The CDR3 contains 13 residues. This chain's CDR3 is CASSDGTGTEQFF. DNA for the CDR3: TGTGCCAGCAGCGACGGGACAGGGACGGAGCAGTTCTTC.

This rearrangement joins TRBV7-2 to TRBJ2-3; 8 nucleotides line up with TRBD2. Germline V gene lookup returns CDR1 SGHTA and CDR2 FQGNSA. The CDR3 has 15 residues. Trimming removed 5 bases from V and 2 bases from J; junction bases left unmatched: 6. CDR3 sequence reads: CASSLGLVFTDTQYF. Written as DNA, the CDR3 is TGTGCCAGCAGCCTGGGACTAGTGTTCACAGATACGCAGTATTTT.

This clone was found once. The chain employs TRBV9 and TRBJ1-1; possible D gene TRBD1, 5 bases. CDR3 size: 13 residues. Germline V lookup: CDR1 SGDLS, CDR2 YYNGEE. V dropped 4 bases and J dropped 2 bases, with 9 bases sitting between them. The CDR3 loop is CASSSQGNTEAFF. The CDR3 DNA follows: TGTGCCAGCAGCTCCCAGGGTAACACTGAAGCTTTCTTT.

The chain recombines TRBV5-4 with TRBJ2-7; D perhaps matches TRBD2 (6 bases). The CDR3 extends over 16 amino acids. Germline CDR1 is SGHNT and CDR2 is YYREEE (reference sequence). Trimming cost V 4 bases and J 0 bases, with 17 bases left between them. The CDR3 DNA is TGTGCCAGCAGCCCAAATTCGGGACTCAGCTCCTACGAGCAGTACTTC. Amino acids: CASSPNSGLSSYEQYF.

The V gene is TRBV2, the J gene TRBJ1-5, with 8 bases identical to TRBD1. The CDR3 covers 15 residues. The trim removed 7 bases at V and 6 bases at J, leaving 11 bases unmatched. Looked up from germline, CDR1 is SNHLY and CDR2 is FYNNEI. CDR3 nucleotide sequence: TGTGCCAGCAAAGCCGGACAGGGACTAGGTCAGCCCCAGCATTTT. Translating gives CASKAGQGLGQPQHF.

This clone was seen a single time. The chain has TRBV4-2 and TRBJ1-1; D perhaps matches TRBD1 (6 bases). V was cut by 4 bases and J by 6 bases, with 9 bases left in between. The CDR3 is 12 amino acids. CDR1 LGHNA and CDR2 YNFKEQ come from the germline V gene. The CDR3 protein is CASSPGAAEAFF. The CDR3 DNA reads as TGTGCCAGCAGCCCAGGGGCGGCTGAAGCTTTCTTT.

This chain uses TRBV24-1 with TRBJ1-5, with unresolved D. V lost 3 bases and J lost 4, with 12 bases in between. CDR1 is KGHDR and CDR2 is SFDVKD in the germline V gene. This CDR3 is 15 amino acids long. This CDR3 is CATSDGDNRNQPQHF. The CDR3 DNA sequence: TGTGCCACCAGTGATGGAGACAACAGAAATCAGCCCCAGCATTTT.

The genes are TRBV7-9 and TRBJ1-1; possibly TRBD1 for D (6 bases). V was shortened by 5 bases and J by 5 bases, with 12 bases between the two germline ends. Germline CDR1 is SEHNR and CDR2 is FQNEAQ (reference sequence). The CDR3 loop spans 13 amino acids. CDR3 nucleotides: TGTGCCAGCAGCCTGGGGGCGGAGACTGAAGCTTTCTTT. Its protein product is CASSLGAETEAFF.

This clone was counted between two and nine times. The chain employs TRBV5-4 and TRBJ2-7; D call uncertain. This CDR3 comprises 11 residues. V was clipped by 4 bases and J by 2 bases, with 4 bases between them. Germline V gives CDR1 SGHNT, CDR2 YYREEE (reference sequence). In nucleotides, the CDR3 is TGTGCCAGCAGCGGGGCCTACGAGCAGTACTTC. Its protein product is CASSGAYEQYF. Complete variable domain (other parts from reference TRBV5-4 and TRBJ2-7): ETGVTQSPTHLIKTRGQQVTLRCSSQSGHNTVSWYQQALGQGPQFIFQYYREEENGRGNFPPRFSGLQFPNYSSELNVNALELDDSALYLCASSGAYEQYFGPGTRLTVT.

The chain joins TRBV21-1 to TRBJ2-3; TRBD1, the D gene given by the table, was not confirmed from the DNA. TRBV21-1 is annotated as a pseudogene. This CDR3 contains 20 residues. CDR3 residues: CASSKIQNTETGTRTDTQYF. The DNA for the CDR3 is TGTGCCAGCAGCAAAATCCAGAATACGGAGACAGGGACGCGCACAGATACGCAGTATTTT.